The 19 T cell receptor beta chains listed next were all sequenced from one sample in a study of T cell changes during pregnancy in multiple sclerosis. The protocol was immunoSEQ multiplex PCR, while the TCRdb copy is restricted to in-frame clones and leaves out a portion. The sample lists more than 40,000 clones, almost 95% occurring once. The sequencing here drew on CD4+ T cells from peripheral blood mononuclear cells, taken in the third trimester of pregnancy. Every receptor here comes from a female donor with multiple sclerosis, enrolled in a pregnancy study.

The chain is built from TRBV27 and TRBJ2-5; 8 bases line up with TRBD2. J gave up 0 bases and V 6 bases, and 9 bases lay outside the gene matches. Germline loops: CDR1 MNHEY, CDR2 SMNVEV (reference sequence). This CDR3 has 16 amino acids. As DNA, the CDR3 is TGTGCCAGCAGATCGACTAGCGCTGCTTACCAAGAGACCCAGTACTTC. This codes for CASRSTSAAYQETQYF.

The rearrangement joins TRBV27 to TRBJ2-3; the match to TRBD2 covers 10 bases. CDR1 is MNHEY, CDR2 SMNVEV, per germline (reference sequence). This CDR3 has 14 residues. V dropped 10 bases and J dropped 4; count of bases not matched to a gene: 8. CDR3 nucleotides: TGTGCCACCAAGCGGGAGGGTCGGGCAGATACGCAGTATTTT. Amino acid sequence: CATKREGRADTQYF.

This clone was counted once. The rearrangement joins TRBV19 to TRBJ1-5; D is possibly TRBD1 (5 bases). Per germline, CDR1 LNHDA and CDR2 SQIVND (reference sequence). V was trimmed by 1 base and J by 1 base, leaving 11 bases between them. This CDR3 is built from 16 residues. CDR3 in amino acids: CASSIGDRGSNQPQHF. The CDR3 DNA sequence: TGTGCCAGTAGTATAGGGGACCGGGGGAGCAATCAGCCCCAGCATTTT.

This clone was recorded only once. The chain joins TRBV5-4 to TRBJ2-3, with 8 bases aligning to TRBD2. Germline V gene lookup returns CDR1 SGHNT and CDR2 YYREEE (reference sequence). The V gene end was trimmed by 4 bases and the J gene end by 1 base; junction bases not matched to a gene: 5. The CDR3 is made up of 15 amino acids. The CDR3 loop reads CASSKSGSGTDTQYF. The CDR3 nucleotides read TGTGCCAGCAGCAAAAGCGGGAGTGGCACAGATACGCAGTATTTT.

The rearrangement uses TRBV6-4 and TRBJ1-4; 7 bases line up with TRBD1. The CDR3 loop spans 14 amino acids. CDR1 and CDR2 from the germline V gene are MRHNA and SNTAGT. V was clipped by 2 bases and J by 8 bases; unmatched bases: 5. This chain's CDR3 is CASSDRAGGEKLFF. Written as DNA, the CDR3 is TGTGCCAGCAGTGACCGGGCAGGGGGGGAAAAACTGTTTTTT.

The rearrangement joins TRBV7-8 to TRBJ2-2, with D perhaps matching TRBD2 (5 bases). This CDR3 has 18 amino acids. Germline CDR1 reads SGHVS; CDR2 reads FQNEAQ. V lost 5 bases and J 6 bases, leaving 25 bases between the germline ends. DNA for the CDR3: TGTGCCAGCAGCCTCCGAAGGACTTCATTTAAATCAGCCGGGGAGCTGTTTTTT. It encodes CASSLRRTSFKSAGELFF.

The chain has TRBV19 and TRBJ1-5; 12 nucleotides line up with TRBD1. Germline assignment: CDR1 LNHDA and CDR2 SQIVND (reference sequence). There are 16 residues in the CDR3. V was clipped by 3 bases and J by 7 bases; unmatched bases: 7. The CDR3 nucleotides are TGTGCCAGTAGTATCCCGGGACAGGGGGCTAGGCAGCCCCAGCATTTT. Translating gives CASSIPGQGARQPQHF. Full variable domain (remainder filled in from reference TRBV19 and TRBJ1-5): DGGITQSPKYLFRKEGQNVTLSCEQNLNHDAMYWYRQDPGQGLRLIYYSQIVNDFQKGDIAEGYSVSREKKESFPLTVTSAQKNPTAFYLCASSIPGQGARQPQHFGDGTRLSIL.

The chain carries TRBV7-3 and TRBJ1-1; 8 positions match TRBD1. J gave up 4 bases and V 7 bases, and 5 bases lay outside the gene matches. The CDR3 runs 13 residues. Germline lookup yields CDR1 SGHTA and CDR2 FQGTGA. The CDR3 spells CASTGTGTTEAFF. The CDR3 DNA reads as TGTGCCAGCACCGGGACAGGTACCACTGAAGCTTTCTTT.

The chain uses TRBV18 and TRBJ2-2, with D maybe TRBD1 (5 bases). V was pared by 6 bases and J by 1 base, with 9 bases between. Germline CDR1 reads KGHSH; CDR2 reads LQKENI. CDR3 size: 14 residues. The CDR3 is CASSTTVNTGELFF. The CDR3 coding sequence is TGTGCCAGCTCGACGACAGTGAACACCGGGGAGCTGTTTTTT.

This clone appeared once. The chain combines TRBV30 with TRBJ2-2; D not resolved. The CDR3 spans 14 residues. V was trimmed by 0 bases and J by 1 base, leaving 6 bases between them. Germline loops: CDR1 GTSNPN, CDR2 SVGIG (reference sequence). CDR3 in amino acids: CAWSVQWNTGELFF. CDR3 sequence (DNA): TGTGCCTGGAGTGTACAATGGAACACCGGGGAGCTGTTTTTT.

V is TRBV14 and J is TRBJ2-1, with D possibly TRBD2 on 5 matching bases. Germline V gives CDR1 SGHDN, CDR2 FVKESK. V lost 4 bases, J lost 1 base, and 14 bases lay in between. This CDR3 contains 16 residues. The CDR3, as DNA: TGTGCCAGCAGCCCGAGAATACTAGTGTCCTACAATGAGCAGTTCTTC. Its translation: CASSPRILVSYNEQFF.

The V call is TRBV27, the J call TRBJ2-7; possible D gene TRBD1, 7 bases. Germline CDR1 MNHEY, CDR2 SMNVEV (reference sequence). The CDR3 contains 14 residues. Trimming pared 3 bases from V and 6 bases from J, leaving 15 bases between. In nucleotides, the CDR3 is TGTGCCAGCAGTTTCGATGGCCAGGGGGGCGAGCAGTACTTC. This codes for CASSFDGQGGEQYF.

CDR3 residues: CASTERILVYNEQFF. DNA for the CDR3: TGTGCCAGCACCGAGAGGATCCTGGTTTACAATGAGCAGTTCTTC. The genes are TRBV2 and TRBJ2-1, with D uncertain. The germline gives CDR1 SNHLY, CDR2 FYNNEI. The CDR3 totals 15 residues. Trimming cost V 7 bases and J 4 bases, with 17 bases left between them.

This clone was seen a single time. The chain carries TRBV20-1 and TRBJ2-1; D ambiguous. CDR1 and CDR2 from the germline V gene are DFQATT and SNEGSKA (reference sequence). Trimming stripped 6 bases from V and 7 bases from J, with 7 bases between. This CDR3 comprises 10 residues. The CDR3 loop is CSAYSNEQFF. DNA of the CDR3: TGCAGTGCATACTCGAATGAGCAGTTCTTC.

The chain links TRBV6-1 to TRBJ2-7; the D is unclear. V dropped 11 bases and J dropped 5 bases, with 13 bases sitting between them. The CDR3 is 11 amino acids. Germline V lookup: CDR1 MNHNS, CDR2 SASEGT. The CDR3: CASSRQDEQYF. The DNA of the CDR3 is TGTGCCTCCTCCAGGCAGGACGAGCAGTACTTC.

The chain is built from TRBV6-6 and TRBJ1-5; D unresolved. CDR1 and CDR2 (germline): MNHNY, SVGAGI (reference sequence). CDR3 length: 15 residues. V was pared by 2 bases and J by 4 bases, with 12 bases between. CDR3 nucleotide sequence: TGTGCCAGCAGTTACGAGTCAGCTAGGAATCAGCCCCAGCATTTT. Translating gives CASSYESARNQPQHF.

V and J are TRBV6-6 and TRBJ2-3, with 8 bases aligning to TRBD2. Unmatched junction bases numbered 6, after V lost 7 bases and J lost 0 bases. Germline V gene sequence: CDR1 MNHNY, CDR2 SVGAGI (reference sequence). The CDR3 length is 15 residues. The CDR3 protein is CASILAGTSTDTQYF. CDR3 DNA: TGTGCCAGCATCCTAGCGGGCACTAGCACAGATACGCAGTATTTT.

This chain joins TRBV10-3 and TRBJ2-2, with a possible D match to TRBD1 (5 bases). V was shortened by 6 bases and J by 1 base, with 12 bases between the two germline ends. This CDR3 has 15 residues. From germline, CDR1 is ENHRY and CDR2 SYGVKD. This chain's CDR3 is CAIRGDSLNTGELFF. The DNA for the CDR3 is TGTGCCATCAGGGGTGACAGCCTGAACACCGGGGAGCTGTTTTTT.

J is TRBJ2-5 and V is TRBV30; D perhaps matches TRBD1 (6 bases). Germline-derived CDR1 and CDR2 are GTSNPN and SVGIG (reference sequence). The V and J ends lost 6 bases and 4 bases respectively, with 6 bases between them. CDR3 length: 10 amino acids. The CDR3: CACRGETQYF. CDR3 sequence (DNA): TGTGCCTGCAGGGGAGAGACCCAGTACTTC. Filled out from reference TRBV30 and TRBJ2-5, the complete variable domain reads SQTIHQWPATLVQPVGSPLSLECTVEGTSNPNLYWYRQAAGRGLQLLFYSVGIGQISSEVPQNLSASRPQDRQFILSSKKLLLSDSGFYLCACRGETQYFGPGTRLLVL.